This TCR beta chain comes out of a study of Graves' ophthalmopathy and Graves' hyperthyroidism. This clonotype was found once. The antigen is undetermined. The CDR3 has 13 amino acids. V was pared by 3 bases and J by 7 bases, with 13 bases between. In germline, CDR1 is LNHNV, CDR2 YYDKDF (reference sequence). RNA transcripts were the template, and TCR beta CDR3 regions were amplified from them. The authors performed first-round RT-PCR with HTBI primers and then a second-round multiplex PCR. One entry per CDR3 protein results from TCRdb running MiXCR on the multiplex PCR reads. The table includes about 16,000 distinct CDR3 sequences, around 46% detected once. Notes on the study in general: Most expanded thyroid clonotypes above 0.001 frequency also appeared in blood.

This sequence was found in a woman between 40 and 55 years old with stable Graves' hyperthyroidism. Sample: peripheral blood. The J gene is TRBJ2-7, the V gene TRBV15; D is perhaps TRBD1 or TRBD2 (5 bases each). The CDR3 sequence: CATSRGTAAEQYF. The CDR3 DNA sequence: TGTGCCACCAGCAGGGGGACGGCCGCGGAGCAGTACTTC.